The clone carrying this T cell receptor (beta chain) was picked up a small number of times. Its specificity is not known. The data were obtained in a study of STAT3 mutations in large granular lymphocyte leukemia. Overall study: Roughly half of the longitudinally sequenced T-LGLL patients carried detectable canonical activating STAT3 mutations. Immunosuppressive therapy was given to more than half of T-LGLL patients.

Germline-derived CDR1 and CDR2 are SGHNT and YYREEE (reference sequence). The CDR3 is 14 amino acids. Trimming took 4 bases from V and 4 from J; bases not matched to a gene: 6. Findings and limits, study-wide: Every T-cell large granular lymphocyte leukemia patient had at least one immunodominant TCR beta clonotype. Some patients had dominant TCR clones larger than their STAT3 mutant burden. Clonal expansion was inferred from samples taken at other timepoints.

Only in-frame clones appear in the TCRdb table, and some are missing; sequencing was by immunoSEQ multiplex PCR. The profile shows 40,000 to 50,000 clones, about 81% of them singletons. The chain is built from TRBV5-4 and TRBJ1-2, with 8 bases matching TRBD1. Sequences were obtained from PBMCs. This TCR was sampled from a human donor with T large granular lymphocyte leukemia. Some clones in this sample may be carry-over from other donors' samples. Here the CDR3 reads CASSPTGAIYGYTF. CDR3 DNA sequence: TGTGCCAGCAGCCCGACAGGGGCAATCTATGGCTACACCTTC.